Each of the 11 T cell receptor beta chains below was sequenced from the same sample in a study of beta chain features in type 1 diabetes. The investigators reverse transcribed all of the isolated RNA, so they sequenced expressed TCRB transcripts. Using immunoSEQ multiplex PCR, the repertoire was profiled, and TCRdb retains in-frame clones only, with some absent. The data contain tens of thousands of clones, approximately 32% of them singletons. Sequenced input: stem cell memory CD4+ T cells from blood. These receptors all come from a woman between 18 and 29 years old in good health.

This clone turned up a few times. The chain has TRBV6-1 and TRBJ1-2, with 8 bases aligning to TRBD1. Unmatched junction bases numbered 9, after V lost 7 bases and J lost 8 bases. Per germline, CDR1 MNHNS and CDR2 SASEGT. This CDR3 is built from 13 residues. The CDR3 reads CASNPTGEEGYTF. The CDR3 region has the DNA TGTGCCAGCAACCCGACAGGGGAGGAGGGCTACACCTTC.

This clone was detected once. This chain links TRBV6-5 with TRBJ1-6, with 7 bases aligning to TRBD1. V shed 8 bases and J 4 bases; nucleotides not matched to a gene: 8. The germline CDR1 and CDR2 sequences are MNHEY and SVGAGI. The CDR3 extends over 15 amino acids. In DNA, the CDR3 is TGTGCCAGCGGTTTTCCGGGACAGTATAATTCACCCCTCCACTTT. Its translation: CASGFPGQYNSPLHF.

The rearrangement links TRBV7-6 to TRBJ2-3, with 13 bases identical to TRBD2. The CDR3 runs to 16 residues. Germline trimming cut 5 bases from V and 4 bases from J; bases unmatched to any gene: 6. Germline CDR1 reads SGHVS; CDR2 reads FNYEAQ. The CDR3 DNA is TGTGCCAGCAGCCTCACTAGCGGGGGGGATTCAGATACGCAGTATTTT. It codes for CASSLTSGGDSDTQYF. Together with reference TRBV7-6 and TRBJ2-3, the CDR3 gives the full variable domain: GAGVSQSPRYKVTKRGQDVALRCDPISGHVSLYWYRQALGQGPEFLTYFNYEAQQDKSGLPNDRFSAERPEGSISTLTIQRTEQRDSAMYRCASSLTSGGDSDTQYFGPGTRLTVL.

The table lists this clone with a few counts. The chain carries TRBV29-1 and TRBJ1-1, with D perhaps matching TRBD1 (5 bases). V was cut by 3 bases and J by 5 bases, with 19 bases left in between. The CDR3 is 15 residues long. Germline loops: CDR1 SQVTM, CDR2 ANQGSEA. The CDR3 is CSVDVFRQGTTEAFF. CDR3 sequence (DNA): TGCAGCGTTGACGTTTTCCGTCAGGGTACTACTGAAGCTTTCTTT.

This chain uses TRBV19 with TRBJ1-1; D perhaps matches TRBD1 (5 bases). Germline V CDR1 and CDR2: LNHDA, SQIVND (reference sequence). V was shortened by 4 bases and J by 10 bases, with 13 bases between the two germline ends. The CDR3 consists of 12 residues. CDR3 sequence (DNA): TGTGCCAGTAGTAGCGGGACGCTGGGAGCTTTCTTT. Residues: CASSSGTLGAFF.

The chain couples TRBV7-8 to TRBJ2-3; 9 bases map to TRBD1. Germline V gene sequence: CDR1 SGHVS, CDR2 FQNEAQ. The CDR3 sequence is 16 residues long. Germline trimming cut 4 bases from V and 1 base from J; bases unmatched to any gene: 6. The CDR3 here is CASSSQTGGRTDTQYF. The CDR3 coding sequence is TGTGCCAGCAGCTCTCAGACAGGGGGACGCACAGATACGCAGTATTTT.

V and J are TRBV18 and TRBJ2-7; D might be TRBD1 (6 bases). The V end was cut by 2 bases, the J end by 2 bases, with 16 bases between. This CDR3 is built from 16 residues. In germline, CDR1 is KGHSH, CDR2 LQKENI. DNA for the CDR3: TGTGCCAGCTCACCATATCGGACAGCCGATACCTACGAGCAGTACTTC. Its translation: CASSPYRTADTYEQYF. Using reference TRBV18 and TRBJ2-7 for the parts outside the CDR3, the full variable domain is NAGVMQNPRHLVRRRGQEARLRCSPMKGHSHVYWYRQLPEEGLKFMVYLQKENIIDESGMPKERFSAEFPKEGPSILRIQQVVRGDSAAYFCASSPYRTADTYEQYFGPGTRLTVT.

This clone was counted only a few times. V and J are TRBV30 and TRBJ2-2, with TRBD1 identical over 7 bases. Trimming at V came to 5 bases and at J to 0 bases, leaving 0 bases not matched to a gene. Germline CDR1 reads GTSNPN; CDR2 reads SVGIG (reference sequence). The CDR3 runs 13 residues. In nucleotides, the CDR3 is TGTGCCTGGCAGGGGGCGAACACCGGGGAGCTGTTTTTT. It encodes CAWQGANTGELFF.

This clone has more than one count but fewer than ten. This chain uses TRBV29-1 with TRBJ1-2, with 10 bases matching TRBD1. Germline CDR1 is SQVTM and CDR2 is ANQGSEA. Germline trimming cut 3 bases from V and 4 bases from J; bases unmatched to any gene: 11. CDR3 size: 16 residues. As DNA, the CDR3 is TGCAGCGTTGATAAGATGGACAGGGGGGAAACCTATGGCTACACCTTC. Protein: CSVDKMDRGETYGYTF. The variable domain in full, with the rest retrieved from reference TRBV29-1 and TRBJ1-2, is SAVISQKPSRDICQRGTSLTIQCQVDSQVTMMFWYRQQPGQSLTLIATANQGSEATYESGFVIDKFPISRPNLTFSTLTVSNMSPEDSSIYLCSVDKMDRGETYGYTFGSGTRLTVV.

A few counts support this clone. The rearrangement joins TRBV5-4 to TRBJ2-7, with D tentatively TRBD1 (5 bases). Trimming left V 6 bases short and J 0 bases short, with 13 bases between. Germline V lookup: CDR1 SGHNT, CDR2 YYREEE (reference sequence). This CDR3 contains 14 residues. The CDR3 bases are TGTGCCAGCACCGACCCGGACAACTCCTACGAGCAGTACTTC. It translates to CASTDPDNSYEQYF.

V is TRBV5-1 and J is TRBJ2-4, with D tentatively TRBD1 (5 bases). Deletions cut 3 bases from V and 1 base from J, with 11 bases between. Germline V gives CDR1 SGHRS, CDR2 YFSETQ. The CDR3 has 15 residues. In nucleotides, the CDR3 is TGCGCCAGCAGCTCCCGACAGAGCGCCAAAAACATTCAGTACTTC. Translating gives CASSSRQSAKNIQYF.